Listed here are 9 T cell receptor beta chains from one sample, sequenced in a study of blood T cell repertoires in COVID-19. This table comes from immunoSEQ multiplex PCR, and its TCRdb copy is limited to in-frame clones, with some not included. The table includes 200,000 or so clones, 70% to 85% detected once. Material: peripheral blood. All receptors come from a human donor with acute or convalescent COVID-19. The donor label of this sample is uncertain.

This sequence joins TRBV4-3 and TRBJ2-7, with D possibly TRBD2 on 6 matching bases. V was clipped by 1 base and J by 0 bases, with 10 bases between them. The length of the CDR3 is 15 residues. Looked up from germline, CDR1 is LGHNA and CDR2 is YSLEER. In DNA, the CDR3 is TGCGCCAGCAGCCAAGCGCGGGGAAGCTCCTACGAGCAGTACTTC. This gives the protein CASSQARGSSYEQYF.

Here the CDR3 reads CATSDRGTDTQYF. The CDR3 DNA is TGTGCCACCAGTGACAGGGGGACAGATACGCAGTATTTT. The genes are TRBV24-1 and TRBJ2-3; TRBD1 matches at 7 bases. From germline, CDR1 is KGHDR and CDR2 SFDVKD. The CDR3 covers 13 residues. V was clipped by 4 bases and J by 3 bases; unmatched bases: 0.

The gene calls are TRBV18 and TRBJ1-3; no clear D gene. Germline CDR1 KGHSH, CDR2 LQKENI. The CDR3 is 19 amino acids. V was clipped by 0 bases and J by 0 bases, with 18 bases between them. The CDR3 DNA is TGTGCCAGCTCACCACCATCTGCCCAGCGACGGCGCTCTGGAAACACCATATATTTT. It yields the protein CASSPPSAQRRRSGNTIYF.

This chain joins TRBV5-1 and TRBJ1-2, with D unclear. This CDR3 is 16 amino acids long. The germline gives CDR1 SGHRS, CDR2 YFSETQ. Trimming cost V 0 bases and J 0 bases, with 12 bases left between them. This chain's CDR3 is CASSLAATSTNYGYTF. The CDR3 region has the DNA TGCGCCAGCAGCTTGGCTGCCACCTCTACTAACTATGGCTACACCTTC.

This chain joins TRBV28 and TRBJ2-7; 7 nucleotides agree with TRBD1. The CDR3 totals 14 residues. Trimming at V came to 4 bases and at J to 3 bases, leaving 6 bases not matched to a gene. The germline V gene has CDR1 MDHEN and CDR2 SYDVKM. Written as DNA, the CDR3 is TGTGCCAGCAGTTCCAGACAGGGTAGCTACGAGCAGTACTTC. Protein: CASSSRQGSYEQYF.

In its sample, this clone was seen a few times. The chain couples TRBV25-1 to TRBJ1-4, with D perhaps TRBD1 (6 bases). The V end lost 9 bases, the J end lost 7 bases, and 18 bases lay between the germline ends. The germline CDR1 and CDR2 sequences are MGHDK and SYGVNS. The CDR3 sequence is 14 residues long. Written as DNA, the CDR3 is TGTGCCAGTGGGGAGGGGACACAGAGTGAAAAACTGTTTTTT. Encoded protein: CASGEGTQSEKLFF. The entire variable domain, with the rest obtained from reference TRBV25-1 and TRBJ1-4, is as follows: EADIYQTPRYLVIGTGKKITLECSQTMGHDKMYWYQQDPGMELHLIHYSYGVNSTEKGDLSSESTVSRIRTEHFPLTLESARPSHTSQYLCASGEGTQSEKLFFGSGTQLSVL.

The chain is built from TRBV3-1 (or the pseudogene TRBV3-2) and TRBJ2-1, with D possibly being TRBD2 (5 bases). This CDR3 contains 14 residues. Trimming left V 3 bases short and J 8 bases short, with 14 bases between. Germline CDR1 and CDR2: LGHDT and YNNKEL (reference sequence). The CDR3 sequence is CASSHGEFNHEQFF. The CDR3 bases are TGTGCCAGCAGCCATGGGGAGTTTAATCATGAGCAGTTCTTC.

The V call is TRBV7-9, the J call TRBJ2-7, with TRBD2 matching 11 bases. The CDR3 spans 13 residues. Losses at the gene ends were 5 bases for V and 6 bases for J; bases not matched to a gene: 3. Germline V gene lookup returns CDR1 SEHNR and CDR2 FQNEAQ (reference sequence). CDR3 nucleotide sequence: TGTGCCAGCAGCGCGACTAGCGGGACCGAGCAGTACTTC. Its translation: CASSATSGTEQYF.

V usage is TRBV18 and J usage is TRBJ2-7; no clear D gene. The length of the CDR3 is 12 residues. Per germline, CDR1 KGHSH and CDR2 LQKENI. Trimming left V 3 bases short and J 6 bases short, with 9 bases between. The CDR3 region is CASSPSGSEQYF. The CDR3, as DNA: TGTGCCAGCTCACCCTCAGGATCCGAGCAGTACTTC. The full variable domain, in which reference TRBV18 and TRBJ2-7 provide the parts outside the CDR3, is NAGVMQNPRHLVRRRGQEARLRCSPMKGHSHVYWYRQLPEEGLKFMVYLQKENIIDESGMPKERFSAEFPKEGPSILRIQQVVRGDSAAYFCASSPSGSEQYFGPGTRLTVT.